This T cell receptor beta chain is from a study of identical twins. TCRdb redid the calling of the 5' RACE reads with MiXCR, one entry per CDR3 protein. The profile shows about 520,000 distinct CDR3 sequences, 20% to 25% of them singletons. CDR1 is DFQATT and CDR2 is SNEGSKA in the germline V gene (reference sequence). This CDR3 has 12 residues. V was clipped by 6 bases and J by 4 bases; unmatched bases: 2. This clonotype came up many times. In addition, the sample was reused for a study of T cells expressing NK-cell markers.

Material: CD4+ T cells sorted from blood. V gene TRBV20-1 combines with J gene TRBJ2-7; TRBD1 matches at 11 bases. This TCR was recovered from a woman between 18 and 29 years old in good health. The CDR3 nucleotides read TGCAGTGCGGGGGACAGGGGGTACGAGCAGTACTTC. Amino acids: CSAGDRGYEQYF.